The present entry profiles one T cell receptor (beta chain) with its context. The data belong to a study of shared clonotypes between healthy human individuals. The naive CD8 fraction comprised CD45RO-negative cells positively selected for CCR7 and excluded terminally differentiated effector memory CD45RA+ cells. Germline CDR1 is LGHNA and CDR2 is YSLEER. The CDR3 runs 15 residues. The germline V and J ends were trimmed by 0 bases and 5 bases, with 11 bases remaining between them. Sequencing was performed with immunoSEQ multiplex PCR; in TCRdb, only in-frame clones are kept and a portion is missing. Here the sample spans over 2 million clones, about 95% being singletons.

V usage is TRBV4-3 and J usage is TRBJ2-1; D is tentatively TRBD1 or TRBD2 (5 bases each). Sequenced: naive CD8+ T cells sorted from blood. This receptor was obtained from a man aged 18 to 35 in good health. The CDR3 spells CASSQDPRDHNEQFF. The CDR3 DNA reads TGCGCCAGCAGCCAAGATCCCAGGGACCACAATGAGCAGTTCTTC.